The 22 T cell receptor beta chains given below trace back to one sample, sequenced in a study of regulatory and conventional T cells in RAG deficiency. TCRdb keeps only in-frame clones here, not all; method: immunoSEQ multiplex PCR. The sample has approximately 3,000 clones; around 94% are singletons. Regulatory T cells were sorted from blood as CD4+ CD25-high CD127-low cells. These same records also appear under a second study, on regulatory T cells. That paper states: The PCR used 52 TRBV and 13 TRBJ primers.

Sequenced: CD4+ Tregs sorted from blood. The receptors come from a human donor in good health.

The CDR3 DNA reads TGTGCCAGCAGTGACTTAGGGCAGGGGAGCGCAGATACGCAGTATTTT. As protein: CASSDLGQGSADTQYF. The chain links TRBV28 to TRBJ2-3, with a tentative D call TRBD1 (6 bases). Trimming shortened V by 5 bases and J by 4 bases, and 19 bases separated the two germline ends. The CDR3 is made up of 16 amino acids. Germline lookup yields CDR1 MDHEN and CDR2 SYDVKM.

The chain combines TRBV2 with TRBJ2-5; no definite D call. The CDR3 totals 14 residues. With 4 bases removed from V and 5 bases from J, the gap between germline ends came to 14 bases. CDR1 is SNHLY and CDR2 is FYNNEI in the germline V gene. In DNA, the CDR3 is TGTGCCAGCAGTGTTACCATAACCTCGGAGACCCAGTACTTC. Translation: CASSVTITSETQYF.

The V and J genes are TRBV2 and TRBJ1-6; D is perhaps TRBD1 (6 bases). Trimming stripped 6 bases from V and 10 bases from J, with 16 bases between. Germline lookup yields CDR1 SNHLY and CDR2 FYNNEI. This CDR3 contains 14 residues. CDR3 DNA sequence: TGTGCCAGCAGCACGGGGACAACCAAATCACCCCTCCACTTT. Translation: CASSTGTTKSPLHF.

The rearrangement uses TRBV7-3 and TRBJ1-5, with 7 bases matching TRBD1. The V and J ends lost 4 bases and 4 bases, in that order; junction bases with no gene match: 7. The CDR3 loop spans 15 amino acids. Germline V CDR1 and CDR2: SGHTA, FQGTGA. The CDR3 DNA sequence: TGTGCCAGCAGCTGCATTACAGGGGAGAATCAGCCCCAGCATTTT. As protein: CASSCITGENQPQHF.

The rearrangement joins TRBV11-3 to TRBJ1-2, with a weak D call TRBD1 (6 bases). The V and J ends lost 0 bases and 6 bases respectively, with 14 bases between them. The germline gives CDR1 SGHNT, CDR2 YENEEA. The CDR3 extends over 15 amino acids. As DNA, the CDR3 is TGTGCCAGCAGCTTAGATCGTCGGGGGGCCGATGGCTACACCTTC. It codes for CASSLDRRGADGYTF.

The chain carries TRBV6-5 and TRBJ1-2, with TRBD1 matching over 8 bases. This CDR3 has 13 amino acids. Germline trimming cut 6 bases from V and 3 bases from J; bases unmatched to any gene: 3. CDR1 MNHEY and CDR2 SVGAGI come from the germline V gene. The CDR3 protein is CASRPDRDYGYTF. The CDR3 DNA reads TGTGCCAGCAGACCGGACAGGGACTATGGCTACACCTTC.

This chain joins TRBV27 and TRBJ2-6; the D is unclear. The germline CDR1 and CDR2 sequences are MNHEY and SMNVEV (reference sequence). The V end was cut by 3 bases, the J end by 4 bases, with 4 bases between. The CDR3 spans 13 residues. CDR3 DNA sequence: TGTGCCAGCAGTTTTTTGGGGGCCAACGTCCTGACTTTC. Its protein product is CASSFLGANVLTF.

The chain uses TRBV6-1 and TRBJ2-4; 7 nucleotides line up with TRBD1. V lost 7 bases to trimming and J lost 15 bases; unmatched junction nucleotides: 18. CDR3 length equals 14 residues. Germline loops: CDR1 MNHNS, CDR2 SASEGT. The DNA of the CDR3 is TGTGCCAGCACCACCCAGGGGGTTTTGGGACAGTCGTACTTC. Translation gives CASTTQGVLGQSYF.

This clone has just one count. The rearrangement joins TRBV11-1 to TRBJ1-1; TRBD1 might be the D (5 bases). This CDR3 region has 14 residues. Germline CDR1 reads SGHAT; CDR2 reads FQDESV (reference sequence). V was clipped by 6 bases and J by 5 bases, with 16 bases between them. The CDR3 DNA reads as TGTGCCAGCAGAAGGAACCAGGGAGGAACTGAAGCTTTCTTT. Its protein product is CASRRNQGGTEAFF.

This rearrangement joins TRBV11-3 to TRBJ2-3; 10 bases fit TRBD2. The CDR3 is made up of 17 amino acids. Germline V CDR1 and CDR2: SGHNT, YENEEA. V shed 1 base, J shed 1 base, and the junction held 5 bases outside the gene matches. The DNA for the CDR3 is TGTGCCAGCAGCTTAGGGGCCGGGACTAGCGGCACAGATACGCAGTATTTT. Amino acids: CASSLGAGTSGTDTQYF.

The CDR3 protein is CASSEGRGNTEAFF. CDR3 sequence (DNA): TGTGCCAGCAGTGAAGGTCGGGGTAACACTGAAGCTTTCTTT. The chain is built from TRBV7-9 and TRBJ1-1; D is uncertain. The CDR3 extends over 14 amino acids. V lost 6 bases and J lost 2, with 13 bases in between. Germline CDR1 SEHNR, CDR2 FQNEAQ (reference sequence).

This rearrangement joins TRBV5-1 to TRBJ2-5; TRBD2 matches at 9 bases. The J segment lost 6 bases and the V segment lost 3 bases, leaving 12 bases of the junction unmatched. This CDR3 contains 16 residues. CDR1 is SGHRS and CDR2 is YFSETQ in the germline V gene. Here the CDR3 reads CASSSFLAGNPQTQYF. CDR3 in DNA: TGCGCCAGCAGCTCCTTTCTAGCGGGGAACCCCCAGACCCAGTACTTC.

This chain connects TRBV29-1 to TRBJ2-3; the D is unclear. This CDR3 contains 12 residues. Per germline, CDR1 SQVTM and CDR2 ANQGSEA. Trimming removed 5 bases from V and 2 bases from J, with 8 bases in between. In DNA form, the CDR3 reads TGCAGCGTTAGACTGAACACAGATACGCAGTATTTT. Protein: CSVRLNTDTQYF.

This chain joins TRBV5-4 and TRBJ2-2, with TRBD1 matching over 7 bases. CDR3 length equals 15 residues. J lost 4 bases, V lost 4 bases, and 7 bases had no gene match. Germline V gene lookup returns CDR1 SGHNT and CDR2 YYREEE (reference sequence). This CDR3 reads CASSEEGGRTGELFF. DNA for the CDR3: TGTGCCAGCAGCGAAGAAGGGGGCCGCACCGGGGAGCTGTTTTTT.

The chain is built from TRBV27 and TRBJ1-1; possible D gene TRBD1, 6 bases. CDR3 size: 14 residues. Germline assignment: CDR1 MNHEY and CDR2 SMNVEV (reference sequence). Trimming removed 4 bases at V and 5 bases at J, with 14 bases between. The CDR3 reads CASSSRQDRTEAFF. The CDR3 DNA reads TGTGCCAGCAGTTCCCGACAGGATAGGACTGAAGCTTTCTTT.

CDR3 coding DNA: TGTGCCAGCAGCTCGAGGGGCTTCACGGTTACTGAAGCTTTCTTT. The encoded protein is CASSSRGFTVTEAFF. The chain recombines TRBV27 with TRBJ1-1; a possible D gene is TRBD1 (5 bases). CDR3 length equals 15 residues. CDR1 is MNHEY, CDR2 SMNVEV, per germline (reference sequence). V was cut by 6 bases and J by 5 bases, with 19 bases left in between.

The chain is built from TRBV18 and TRBJ2-1; TRBD2 agrees at 8 bases. The junction had 10 bases not matched to a gene; V was cut back by 5 bases and J by 10 bases. The CDR3 runs 14 residues. From germline, CDR1 is KGHSH and CDR2 LQKENI. The CDR3 region has the DNA TGTGCCAGCTCAGAGAGACGGGCGGGAGGAGAGCAGTTCTTC. Protein sequence: CASSERRAGGEQFF. Drawing the rest from reference TRBV18 and TRBJ2-1, the complete variable domain is NAGVMQNPRHLVRRRGQEARLRCSPMKGHSHVYWYRQLPEEGLKFMVYLQKENIIDESGMPKERFSAEFPKEGPSILRIQQVVRGDSAAYFCASSERRAGGEQFFGPGTRLTVL.

The rearrangement uses TRBV4-1 and TRBJ1-2, with 9 nucleotides matching TRBD1. The CDR3 loop spans 14 amino acids. The junction had 3 bases not matched to a gene; V was cut back by 4 bases and J by 3 bases. Germline V gene lookup returns CDR1 MGHRA and CDR2 YSYEKL. CDR3 sequence reads: CASSLTGGDYGYTF. DNA for the CDR3: TGCGCCAGCAGCCTCACAGGGGGCGACTATGGCTACACCTTC.

The rearrangement joins TRBV7-8 to TRBJ1-2; 8 bases align to TRBD1. The CDR3 covers 18 residues. The junction had 11 bases not matched to a gene; V was cut back by 0 bases and J by 2 bases. Germline values: CDR1 SGHVS, CDR2 FQNEAQ. CDR3 sequence reads: CASSLARAGGVTNYGYTF. The CDR3 DNA reads as TGTGCCAGCAGCTTAGCTCGGGCAGGGGGCGTAACAAACTATGGCTACACCTTC.

The chain carries TRBV4-1 and TRBJ1-2; D remains unclear. This CDR3 spans 14 amino acids. From germline, CDR1 is MGHRA and CDR2 YSYEKL. Trimming stripped 0 bases from V and 7 bases from J, with 12 bases between. The CDR3 DNA sequence: TGCGCCAGCAGCCAAGACCCTACAGTTCTTGGCTACACCTTC. This encodes CASSQDPTVLGYTF.

The chain uses TRBV5-1 and TRBJ2-3; 7 bases align to TRBD2. CDR3 size: 16 residues. In germline, CDR1 is SGHRS, CDR2 YFSETQ. V trimming: 5 bases; J trimming: 0 bases; junction bases outside the gene matches: 9. The CDR3 coding sequence is TGCGCCAGCAGTCGAGCCGGGCGGGGGAGCACAGATACGCAGTATTTT. It encodes CASSRAGRGSTDTQYF. The full variable domain, rest sourced from reference TRBV5-1 and TRBJ2-3, is KAGVTQTPRYLIKTRGQQVTLSCSPISGHRSVSWYQQTPGQGLQFLFEYFSETQRNKGNFPGRFSGRQFSNSRSEMNVSTLELGDSALYLCASSRAGRGSTDTQYFGPGTRLTVL.

This chain connects TRBV9 to TRBJ1-6; the match to TRBD1 covers 7 bases. The CDR3 runs to 14 residues. V trimming: 3 bases; J trimming: 6 bases; junction bases outside the gene matches: 3. CDR1 SGDLS and CDR2 YYNGEE come from the germline V gene. The CDR3 region has the DNA TGTGCCAGCAGCGGAGGACAGGCTAATTCACCCCTCCACTTT. It translates to CASSGGQANSPLHF.